The present TCR beta chain was sequenced within a study of T cells in Graves' hyperthyroidism and ophthalmopathy (dated by TCRdb to about 2019). Regarding the study in general: Peripheral blood was collected at initial diagnosis, before any treatment. The paper describes TCR Vbeta CDR3 sequencing of about 140 peripheral blood samples, made up of roughly 40 ophthalmopathy patients, around 78 hyperthyroidism patients and 17 progressor patients. An independent validation cohort of under 20 hyperthyroidism patients and about 15 patients who later progressed to ophthalmopathy tested prospective prediction of ophthalmopathy. To identify TCR V-J signatures that set the groups apart, the researchers used a discovery cohort of more than 95 patients, made up of around 40 with Graves' ophthalmopathy and some 56 with stable Graves' hyperthyroidism. Once sampling was done, hyperthyroidism patients were given methimazole at a starting dose of 30 mg daily, whereas ophthalmopathy patients were given high-dose intravenous methylprednisolone. In addition, the study compared T-cell repertoires in thyroid tissue and in blood from five to seven Graves' hyperthyroidism patients. The roughly 100 discovery patients were randomly divided into training and test sets at a 7:3 ratio.

Stable Graves' hyperthyroidism was defined as the absence of progression to ophthalmopathy over 18 months of follow-up. The hyperthyroidism patients were between 18 and 65 years old and newly diagnosed, with a disease duration of less than 2 months. Exclusion was applied to patients with uncontrolled infections, other autoimmune diseases, pregnancy or lactation. Clinical symptoms, serum thyroxine and TRAb, thyroid ultrasound, and orbital computed tomography formed the basis for the diagnoses. PBMCs were isolated from more than 9 ml of fresh peripheral blood by Ficoll-Paque density gradient centrifugation. Trizol reagent was used to extract total RNA, and RNA quality was then checked on an Agilent 2100 Bioanalyzer. Amplification of TCR beta CDR3 regions was carried out from RNA transcripts. A first-round RT-PCR of the TCR CDR3 used the HTBI primer set with the Qiagen OneStep RT-PCR kit. A second multiplex PCR round built the libraries, followed by size selection and purification. Libraries were sequenced paired-end with 100 bp reads on an Illumina HiSeq2000. The paper's data handling went like this. Raw data were processed with SOAPnuke, discarding reads with adapters, uncalled bases, mean Phred below 15, or no exact constant-primer or identifier match. High-quality paired reads were merged with COPE v1.2.5, and unique nucleotide sequences were defined as clonotypes. MiTCR v1.1 was used to align the clonotypes against IMGT TRBV, TRBD and TRBJ reference segments. The analysis was restricted to V-J combinations with a frequency above 0.0001, which together covered 99.2% of the repertoires. A TCS score was defined as the ratio between F50 (clonal expansion) and ExV (chaos), using BLOSUM62-based TCRdist between CDR3 peptides within each V-J. Welch's t-statistics and random forest reduced 514 V-J features to under 15, which were used in a naive Bayes classifier (R e1071). The similarity between thyroid and blood repertoires was quantified using the Morisita-Horn index. In-frame beta chains were kept once TCRdb had trimmed the public reads at Q25 with fastp and called clones with MiXCR. A single entry per CDR3 protein holds the most common genes and DNA from its merged rows. These V and J calls rely on TCRdb rather than the paper's analysis. The sample table contains hundreds of thousands of distinct CDR3 sequences; only one count was recorded for around a third of them. In total, the top ten clones hold about a third of the sample.

General study outcomes and caveats: Ophthalmopathy was separated from stable hyperthyroidism by a 13 V-J signature model, with around 90% sensitivity and about 81% specificity obtained in cross-validation and 80%/75% obtained in testing. Most expanded thyroid clonotypes (frequency above 0.001) were also detected in blood, a finding suggesting that blood repertoires may reflect thyroid immune responses. In validation, the model predicted progression to ophthalmopathy with roughly 70% sensitivity and less than 75% specificity, a median of around 6.6 months before onset. No statistical method was used to fix the sample size in advance, and group allocation was not hidden from the investigators.

A word on this clonotype: It lacks a known antigen. No much larger clone is present one base from it, and per-base qualities are unavailable.

V is pruned by 9 bases and J by 4 bases, leaving 10 bases of the junction without a gene match. Reading from cysteine to phenylalanine, the CDR3 counts 14 amino acids. CDR3 DNA is the only sequence kept; it has 42 bases, read in frame from the first base. Taken from the germline V gene (reference sequence), the CDR1 and CDR2 loops are LNHNV and YYDKDF. This chain is built from TRBV15 and TRBJ2-7, with TRBD2 identical over 9 junction bases. The sequenced sample consisted of blood. This sequence originates from a woman aged 35 to 49 with Graves' hyperthyroidism. The CDR3 in this case is CATQREEARYEQYF. The nucleotide sequence reads as follows: TGTGCCACTCAGCGGGAGGAGGCCCGGTACGAGCAGTACTTC.